One T cell receptor beta chain is described in this entry. Antigen unknown. The sample comes from a study of metastatic and nonmetastatic thyroid tumors. Study background: The study looked at repertoires side by side in blood and in tumor or nodule tissue from malignant and benign thyroid patients.

No treatment had been given to any patient before thyroid surgery. General study results and limits: Reported TCR beta diversity, measured in blood and tumor, was significantly higher for malignant thyroid tumors than for benign nodules.

Per the original data handling: Clinicopathological groups of papillary thyroid cancer showed CDR3 differences that were used to build a distant-metastasis classifier. MiXCR was used by TCRdb to re-call the PCR reads. The V and J calls follow TCRdb's processing rather than the paper's. The top ten hold almost 3% of the sample, which has 40,000 to 55,000 clones, roughly 18% seen once. CDR3 size: 15 residues. Per the germline V gene, CDR1 is SGHRS and CDR2 is YFSETQ. J was trimmed by 4 bases and V by 3 bases; bases with no gene match: 4. The chain recombines TRBV5-1 with TRBJ2-2, with 9 bases aligning to TRBD1. The sequencing sample was made of blood. The TCR originated in a female donor with papillary thyroid cancer or a benign thyroid nodule (not recorded which). Some clones in this sample may be carry-over from other donors' samples. The CDR3 sequence is CASSSLTGGTGELFF. CDR3 nucleotides: TGCGCCAGCAGCTCCCTGACAGGGGGCACCGGGGAGCTGTTTTTT.